Ten or more counts support the clone carrying this TCR beta chain. The germline gives CDR1 SNHLY, CDR2 FYNNEI. The CDR3 contains 14 residues. V shed 3 bases and J 7 bases; nucleotides not matched to a gene: 6. This sample was included in a study of siplizumab effects on memory and regulatory T cells. Clones were read by immunoSEQ multiplex PCR, and TCRdb kept only the in-frame ones, dropping some. The sample lists 85,000 to 130,000 clones, around 90% occurring once. Sequenced material: Tregs sorted from blood. The chain carries TRBV2 and TRBJ1-2; 9 nucleotides match TRBD1. The sequence came from a human donor in good health. The DNA for the CDR3 is TGTGCCAGCAGTGACAACAGGGGGCTAGGTGGCTACACCTTC. This codes for CASSDNRGLGGYTF.